The entry below gives a single T cell receptor (beta chain) sequence along with its context. This entry comes from a study of OX40 agonist ivuxolimab in advanced cancers. The germline CDR1 and CDR2 sequences are LNHDA and SQIVND (reference sequence). V was clipped by 7 bases and J by 6 bases, with 18 bases between them. This CDR3 region has 14 residues. Here immunoSEQ multiplex PCR was the method, and the copy in TCRdb shows in-frame clones only, minus some. Of fewer than 200,000 clones detected, approximately 94% appear once; the ten largest clones hold about 0.3%. This clonotype was sampled from an adult with an advanced solid tumor such as melanoma, head and neck, liver or kidney cancer. Here the sequenced sample was CD4+ or CD8+ T cells sorted from blood, taken in a trial of the OX40 agonist ivuxolimab. The chain is built from TRBV19 and TRBJ1-2, with D possibly TRBD1 on 6 matching bases. The CDR3 is CASTRGGGANGYTF. In DNA form, the CDR3 reads TGTGCCAGTACCCGGGGCGGGGGCGCGAATGGCTACACCTTC.